What follows is one T cell receptor (beta chain) and its context. Its antigen remains undetermined. Base qualities were left out, and no much larger clone turns up one base away. The cohort was made up of roughly 670 healthy bone marrow donors. All cohort members were sampled while nominally healthy, although unrecorded immune exposures were likely present. The donor tested CMV seropositive, placing the donor among the roughly 300 seropositive members of the cohort. Each donor provided a peripheral blood sample, and peripheral blood mononuclear cells were used for TCR beta sequencing. Genomic DNA was extracted from the blood cell samples with the Qiagen DNeasy Blood Extraction Kit. This record belongs to a study of cytomegalovirus exposure and HLA in healthy donors (dated by TCRdb to about 2017). Context from the whole study: An earlier analysis of approximately 590 of the donors reported 250 to 300 Gb of sequence data and approximately 110 million unique TCR beta sequences from 190 million or so T cells. Because of strong linkage in the cohort, four or five DR-DQ haplotypes were treated as single units for association and clustering. In a later analysis, previously published TCR beta repertoires from 670 or so donors were re-analyzed and high-resolution HLA genotyping was added so that TCR occurrence patterns could be studied. A later genetic analysis took genome-wide SNP genotypes for about 65% of the 666 donors and used that subset as a discovery cohort. Alongside the repertoire data, information on donor age, sex, ethnicity and CMV serostatus was compiled. The T cell repertoires of 700 or so subjects were profiled by immunosequencing and related to cytomegalovirus serostatus. An early release covering 550 to 650 HLA-typed donors comprised approximately 290 gigabases of sequencing data and some 79 million unique TCR sequences. On average, roughly 250,000 unique TCR beta nucleotide sequences were sequenced per donor among 398 genotyped donors of the cohort, with around 19% of those sequences being non-productive. Class I and class II HLA loci were covered by the typing at four-digit resolution. Of the roughly 400 genotyped donors, approximately 83% fell in the genetic ancestry cluster associated with self-reported Caucasian donors. To decide whether each TCR beta V gene segment behaved as functional or pseudogenic, an earlier analysis of some 580 of the donors relied on high-throughput TCR beta sequencing. In addition to the first cohort of several hundred subjects, a separate validation cohort of approximately 130 different subjects was used. Typing coverage differed by locus: A, B, C, DRB1 and DQB1 were typed in roughly 620-630 donors, DQA1 in 500 to 550, DPA1 in approximately 600, and DPB1 in 472. Rather than drawing on any new phenotypic data, the later analysis identified candidate immune exposures from TCR beta sequences and the way those sequences occurred across donors. Every repertoire in the discovery cohort had been generated on one and the same sequencing platform. The study was designed to test whether signatures of past pathogen exposure could be identified by cataloging public T cell receptors. To predict cytomegalovirus infection status, the study combined high-throughput TCR immunosequencing, statistical association of individual TCRs with disease status, and machine learning. The paper's findings and limits, for the study overall: In a later analysis, some 18,000 TCR beta sequences were associated with specific HLA alleles at a false discovery rate of 0.05. In a later analysis, HLA-associated TCR beta chains showed more clonal expansion and lower generation probabilities than non-associated chains that were equally common. The authors suggested that the approach could potentially be generalized to other disease states and immunological phenotypes. A further reported finding was that TCR beta sequences accurately predicted the HLA-A and HLA-B alleles for most subjects in the first cohort. Linkage disequilibrium might explain the correlated functional status among segregating V segments, but an unknown experimental factor could not be ruled out. Immune exposure information for the cohort was limited to CMV serostatus. A later genetic analysis reported fewer N-insertions in productive TCRs among donors in an Asian-associated ancestry cluster than the roughly 620-donor mean. Assigning TCR associations to individual alleles was difficult when HLA alleles, especially DR and DQ, strongly co-occurred. While some public TCRs were present in many individuals, most TCR sequences turned up only very rarely across donors. An earlier analysis of approximately 540 of the donors showed that most TCR beta V segments appeared in productive rearrangements either about 87% or about 30% of the time, which broadly matched IMGT annotations. Because HLA typing was missing for some donors at each locus, association tests included only the typed subset. In vitro tests confirmed that a few of the cytomegalovirus-associated TCR beta chains recognize cytomegalovirus antigens. A later genetic analysis associated a missense DCLRE1C variant with V-gene and J-gene trimming of TCR beta chains, and an independent cohort replicated the association. Cytomegalovirus status was reported to be diagnosed by the classifier with high specificity and sensitivity in both the original and validation cohorts. A total of about 180 TCR beta chains were listed by the study as associated with cytomegalovirus. Only TCR beta chains were sequenced in this cohort, and the absence of alpha or paired-chain data limited detectable features. Because counts were too low, under 20 rarely observed V segments, including chromosome 9 orphons, were left out of the earlier analysis of approximately 500 of the donors. A cluster of highly shared sequence variants was judged likely to be a technical artifact of the sequencing pipeline. A later analysis found that most CMV-associated TCR beta chains appeared HLA-restricted, with HLA associations seemingly driven largely by CMV exposure. In a later analysis, several top co-occurrence clusters were reported to appear linked to parvovirus B19, influenza, CMV and Epstein-Barr virus. In a later analysis, the rate of TCR association differed among HLA loci, with DRB1 alleles having the most associated TCRs and HLA-C alleles having the fewest. Presence/absence analyses assumed roughly uniform sequencing depth across donors, an assumption that may not hold.

The library was prepared using the immunoSEQ multiplex PCR assay. For the multiplex PCR, a mixture combining 60 forward primers for TCR Vbeta segments and 13 reverse primers for TCR Jbeta segments was used. The CDR3 region of rearranged TCR beta genes was amplified from genomic DNA by a multiplex PCR assay. Amplified TCR beta libraries were sequenced as 87-base-pair reads on the Illumina HiSeq System. The original methods were these. In a later analysis, tens of millions of unique TCR beta chains were counted across the roughly 610 repertoires, and roughly 10 million of these chains were shared by at least two donors. Raw reads were error-corrected and collapsed into unique sequences with a nearest-neighbor algorithm that merged closely related sequences to remove PCR and sequencing errors. To assign V, D and J gene segments, CDR3 sequences were aligned to IMGT reference sequences. Each retained sequence needed at least a six-nucleotide match to both a V gene segment and a J gene segment. Rearrangements were called productive when the CDR3 lacked stop codons and stayed in frame with V and J; all others were non-productive. Following IMGT convention, CDR3 was defined as the stretch from the second conserved V-encoded cysteine up to the conserved J-encoded phenylalanine. In an earlier analysis of 500 to 650 of the donors, sequences lacking an unambiguous match to a single V gene segment were excluded. An earlier analysis of 500 to 700 of the donors classified V segments as functional when productive rearrangements were above 56.7% and as segregating when the standard deviation between donors was above 5%. To diagnose cytomegalovirus status from the catalog of TCR beta chain sequences, a statistical classification framework was built. V and J gene assignment, in a later analysis, came from comparing TCR nucleotide sequences with IMGT/GENE-DB human TR gene sequences. In a later analysis, CDR3 sequences and most-parsimonious VDJ recombination scenarios were assigned using the TCRdist pipeline. In a later analysis, each TCR beta chain was defined by its CDR3 amino acid sequence together with its V-gene family, and reads without a unique V-gene family were excluded. A later analysis removed 500 to 600 highly shared, low-generation-probability nucleotide sequences to deal with suspected cross-contamination and a sequencing artifact. For each public chain, a later analysis derived a clonal expansion index from normalized ranks of inferred template counts within each repertoire. Generation probabilities in a later analysis came from a VDJ recombination model fitted to out-of-frame rearrangements, and those results were checked against IGoR. A later analysis scored TCR-TCR, TCR-HLA and TCR-CMV co-occurrence with hypergeometric tests, applying a repertoire-size bias correction to TCR pairs. False discovery rates were estimated in a later analysis by permuting HLA or CMV assignments 20 times. In a later analysis, co-occurring TCRs were grouped using DBSCAN, with TCRdist sequence similarity added in when clustering inside HLA-allele-positive subsets. For co-occurrence clustering, repertoires with fewer than 30,000 or more than 120,000 public chains were excluded, along with five or six repertoires with anomalous nucleotide sharing. In TCRdb, the immuneACCESS table is reduced to in-frame sequences with V and J assigned. These tables do not hold every clone; where another copy was compared, an unresolved V gene accounts for under half, and the others remain unexplained. V, J and clone size are those of that table, while D and trimming were read from the DNA. The sample records some 140,000 clones, around 80% of which are singletons. Around 1.2% of the sample rests with the top ten.

This receptor was taken from a male donor in good health and CMV-seropositive. The source material was PBMCs.

The CDR3 is CASSRGQVNTEAFF. The nucleotide sequence is given as TGTGCCAGCAGCCGGGGACAGGTGAACACTGAAGCTTTCTTT. The rearranged segments are TRBV7-9 and TRBJ1-1; 8 bases in between match TRBD1. CDR1 and CDR2, per the germline V gene (reference sequence), are SEHNR and FQNEAQ. Measured from the cysteine to the phenylalanine, the CDR3 is 14 residues long. Just CDR3 DNA is preserved here, 42 bases in frame from base 1. The germline V and J ends show losses of 5 bases and 0 bases respectively, and no gene match explains 2 bases of the junction.